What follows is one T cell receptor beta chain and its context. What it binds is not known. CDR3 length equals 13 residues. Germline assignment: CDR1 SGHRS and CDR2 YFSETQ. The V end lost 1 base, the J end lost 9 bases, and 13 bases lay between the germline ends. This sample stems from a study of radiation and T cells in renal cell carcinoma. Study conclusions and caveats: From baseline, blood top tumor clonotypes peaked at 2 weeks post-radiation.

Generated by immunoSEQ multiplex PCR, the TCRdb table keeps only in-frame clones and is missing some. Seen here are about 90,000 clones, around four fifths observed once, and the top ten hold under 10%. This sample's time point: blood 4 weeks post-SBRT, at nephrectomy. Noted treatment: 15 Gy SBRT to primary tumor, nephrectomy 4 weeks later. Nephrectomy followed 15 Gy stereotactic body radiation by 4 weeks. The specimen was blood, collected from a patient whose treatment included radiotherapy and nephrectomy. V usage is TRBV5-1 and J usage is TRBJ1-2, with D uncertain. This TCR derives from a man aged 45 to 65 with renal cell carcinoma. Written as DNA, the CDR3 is TGCGCCAGCAGCTTGTCTGGGTCAGAGAGCTACACCTTC. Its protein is CASSLSGSESYTF.